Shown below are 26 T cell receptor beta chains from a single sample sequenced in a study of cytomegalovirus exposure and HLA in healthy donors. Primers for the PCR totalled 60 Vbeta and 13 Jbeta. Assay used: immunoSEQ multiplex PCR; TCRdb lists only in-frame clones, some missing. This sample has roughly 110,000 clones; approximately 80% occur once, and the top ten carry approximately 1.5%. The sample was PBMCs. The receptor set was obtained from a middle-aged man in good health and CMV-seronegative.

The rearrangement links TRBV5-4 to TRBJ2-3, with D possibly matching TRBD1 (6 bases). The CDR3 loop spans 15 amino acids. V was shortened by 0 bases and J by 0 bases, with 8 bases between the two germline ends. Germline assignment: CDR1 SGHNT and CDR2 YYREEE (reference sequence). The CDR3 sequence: CASSLGGQSTDTQYF. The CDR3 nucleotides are TGTGCCAGCAGCTTGGGGGGGCAAAGCACAGATACGCAGTATTTT.

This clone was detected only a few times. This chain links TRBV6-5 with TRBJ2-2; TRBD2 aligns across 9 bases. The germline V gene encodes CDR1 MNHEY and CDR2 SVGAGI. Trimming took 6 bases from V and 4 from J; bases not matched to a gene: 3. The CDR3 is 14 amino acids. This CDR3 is CASRRGGITGELFF. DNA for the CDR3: TGTGCCAGCAGGCGGGGGGGCATCACCGGGGAGCTGTTTTTT.

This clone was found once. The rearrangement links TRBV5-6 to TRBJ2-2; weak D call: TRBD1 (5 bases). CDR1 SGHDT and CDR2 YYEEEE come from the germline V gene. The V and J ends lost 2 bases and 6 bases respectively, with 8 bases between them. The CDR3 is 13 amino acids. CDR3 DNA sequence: TGTGCCAGCAGCTTCAGGGTAGCCGGGGAGCTGTTTTTT. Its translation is CASSFRVAGELFF.

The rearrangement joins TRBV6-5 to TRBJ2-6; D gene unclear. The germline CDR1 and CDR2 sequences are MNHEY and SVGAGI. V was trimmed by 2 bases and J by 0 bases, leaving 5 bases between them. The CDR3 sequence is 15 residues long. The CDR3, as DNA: TGTGCCAGCAGTTACGGCCTCTCTGGGGCCAACGTCCTGACTTTC. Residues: CASSYGLSGANVLTF.

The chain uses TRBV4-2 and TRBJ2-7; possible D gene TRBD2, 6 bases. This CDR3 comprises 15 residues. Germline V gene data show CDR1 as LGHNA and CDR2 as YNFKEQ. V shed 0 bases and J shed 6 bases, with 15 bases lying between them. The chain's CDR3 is CASSQDRGGALEQYF. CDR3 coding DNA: TGTGCCAGCAGCCAAGATCGCGGAGGGGCCCTCGAGCAGTACTTC.

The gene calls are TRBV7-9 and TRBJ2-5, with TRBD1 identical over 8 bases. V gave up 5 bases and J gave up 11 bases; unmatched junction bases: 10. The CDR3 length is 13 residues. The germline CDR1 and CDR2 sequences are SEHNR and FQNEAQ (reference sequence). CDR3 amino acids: CASSKGQEAKQYF. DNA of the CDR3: TGTGCCAGCAGCAAGGGACAGGAAGCTAAGCAGTACTTC.

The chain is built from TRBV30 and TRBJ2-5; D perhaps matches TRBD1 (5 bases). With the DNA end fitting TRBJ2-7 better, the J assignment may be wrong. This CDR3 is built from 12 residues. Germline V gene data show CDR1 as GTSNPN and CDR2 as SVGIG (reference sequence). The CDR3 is CALTEGWVEQYF. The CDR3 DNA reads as TGTGCCTTGACAGAAGGGTGGGTCGAGCAGTACTTC.

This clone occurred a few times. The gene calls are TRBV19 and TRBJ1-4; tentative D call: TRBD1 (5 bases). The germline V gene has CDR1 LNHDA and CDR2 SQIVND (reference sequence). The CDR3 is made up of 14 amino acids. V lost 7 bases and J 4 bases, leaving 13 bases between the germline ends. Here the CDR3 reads CASKGGQDNEKLFF. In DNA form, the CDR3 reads TGTGCCAGTAAAGGCGGACAAGATAATGAAAAACTGTTTTTT.

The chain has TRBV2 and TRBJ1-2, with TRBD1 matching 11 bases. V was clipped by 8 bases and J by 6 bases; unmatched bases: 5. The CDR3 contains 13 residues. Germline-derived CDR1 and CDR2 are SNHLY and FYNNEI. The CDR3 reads CASGGTGGDGYTF. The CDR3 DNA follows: TGTGCCAGCGGAGGGACAGGGGGAGATGGCTACACCTTC.

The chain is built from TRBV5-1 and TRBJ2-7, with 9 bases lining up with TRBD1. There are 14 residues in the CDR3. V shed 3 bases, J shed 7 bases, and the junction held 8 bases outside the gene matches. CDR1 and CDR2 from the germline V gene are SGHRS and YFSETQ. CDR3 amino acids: CASSWGQGGGEQYF. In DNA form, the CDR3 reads TGCGCCAGCAGCTGGGGACAGGGAGGTGGGGAGCAGTACTTC. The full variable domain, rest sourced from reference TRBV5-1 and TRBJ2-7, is KAGVTQTPRYLIKTRGQQVTLSCSPISGHRSVSWYQQTPGQGLQFLFEYFSETQRNKGNFPGRFSGRQFSNSRSEMNVSTLELGDSALYLCASSWGQGGGEQYFGPGTRLTVT.

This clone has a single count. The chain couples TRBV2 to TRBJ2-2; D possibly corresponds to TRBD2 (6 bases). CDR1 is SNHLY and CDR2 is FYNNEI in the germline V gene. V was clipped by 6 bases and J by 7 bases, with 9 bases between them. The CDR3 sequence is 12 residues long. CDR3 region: CASRGTYGELFF. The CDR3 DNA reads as TGTGCCAGCAGGGGGACTTACGGGGAGCTGTTTTTT.

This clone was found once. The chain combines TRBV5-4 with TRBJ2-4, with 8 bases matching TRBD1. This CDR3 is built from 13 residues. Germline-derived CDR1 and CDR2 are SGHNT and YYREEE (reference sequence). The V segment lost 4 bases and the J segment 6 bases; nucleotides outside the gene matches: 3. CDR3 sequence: CASSGQGANIQYF. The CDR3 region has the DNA TGTGCCAGCAGCGGACAGGGAGCAAACATTCAGTACTTC.

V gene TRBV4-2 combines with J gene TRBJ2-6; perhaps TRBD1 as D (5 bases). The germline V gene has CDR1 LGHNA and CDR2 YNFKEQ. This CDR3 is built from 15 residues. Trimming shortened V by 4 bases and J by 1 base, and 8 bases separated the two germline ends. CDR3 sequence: CASSLRQSGANVLTF. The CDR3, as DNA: TGTGCCAGCAGCCTTCGACAGTCTGGGGCCAACGTCCTGACTTTC.

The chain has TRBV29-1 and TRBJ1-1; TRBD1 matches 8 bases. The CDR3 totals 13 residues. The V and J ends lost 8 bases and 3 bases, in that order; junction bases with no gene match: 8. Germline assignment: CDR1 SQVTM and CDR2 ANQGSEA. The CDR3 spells CSTSGGVDTEAFF. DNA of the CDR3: TGCAGCACTTCAGGGGGCGTCGACACTGAAGCTTTCTTT.

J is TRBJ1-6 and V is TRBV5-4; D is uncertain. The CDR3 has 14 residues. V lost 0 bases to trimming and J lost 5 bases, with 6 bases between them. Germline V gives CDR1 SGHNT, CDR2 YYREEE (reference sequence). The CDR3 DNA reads TGTGCCAGCAGCTTGGCCCCTGATAATTCACCCCTCCACTTT. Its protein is CASSLAPDNSPLHF.

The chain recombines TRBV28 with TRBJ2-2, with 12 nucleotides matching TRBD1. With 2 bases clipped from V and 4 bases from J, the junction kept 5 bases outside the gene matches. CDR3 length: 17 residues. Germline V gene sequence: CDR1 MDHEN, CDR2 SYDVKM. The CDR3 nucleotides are TGTGCCAGCAGTTTAGGGGACAGGGGGCTTATCACCGGGGAGCTGTTTTTT. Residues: CASSLGDRGLITGELFF.

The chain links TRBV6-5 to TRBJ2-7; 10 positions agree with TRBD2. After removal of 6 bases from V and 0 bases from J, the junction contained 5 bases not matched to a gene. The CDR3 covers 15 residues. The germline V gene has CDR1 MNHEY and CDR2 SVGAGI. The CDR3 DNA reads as TGTGCCAGCAGCCCCGGACTAGCGGTCTCCTACGAGCAGTACGTC. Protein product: CASSPGLAVSYEQYV.

The CDR3 loop is CASTFDRGRTEAFF. CDR3 bases: TGTGCCAGCACCTTTGACAGGGGAAGGACTGAAGCTTTCTTT. The V gene is TRBV7-8, the J gene TRBJ1-1; 8 bases agree with TRBD1. The CDR3 is made up of 14 amino acids. The germline CDR1 and CDR2 sequences are SGHVS and FQNEAQ. V lost 7 bases to trimming and J lost 5 bases; unmatched junction nucleotides: 9.

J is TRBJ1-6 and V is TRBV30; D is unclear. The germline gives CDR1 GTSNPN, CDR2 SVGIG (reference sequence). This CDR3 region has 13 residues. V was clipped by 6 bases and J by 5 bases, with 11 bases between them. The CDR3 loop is CACRGSDNSPLHF. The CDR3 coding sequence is TGTGCCTGCCGTGGCTCAGATAATTCACCCCTCCACTTT.

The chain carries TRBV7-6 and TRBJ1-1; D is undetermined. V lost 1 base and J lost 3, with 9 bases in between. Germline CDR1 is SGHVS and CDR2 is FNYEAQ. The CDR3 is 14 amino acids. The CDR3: CASSLGGGDTEAFF. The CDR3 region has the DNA TGTGCCAGCAGCTTAGGTGGAGGCGACACTGAAGCTTTCTTT.

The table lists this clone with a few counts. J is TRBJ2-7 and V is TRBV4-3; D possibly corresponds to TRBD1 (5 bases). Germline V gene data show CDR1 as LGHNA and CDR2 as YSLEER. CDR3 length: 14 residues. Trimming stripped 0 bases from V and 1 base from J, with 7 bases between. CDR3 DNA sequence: TGCGCCAGCAGCCAAGACAGGGCGTCCTACGAGCAGTACTTC. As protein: CASSQDRASYEQYF.

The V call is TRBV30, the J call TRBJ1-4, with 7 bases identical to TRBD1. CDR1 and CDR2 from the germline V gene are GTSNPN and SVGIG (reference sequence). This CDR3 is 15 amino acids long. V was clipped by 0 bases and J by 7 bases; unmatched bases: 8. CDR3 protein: CAWSVVSGGSEKLFF. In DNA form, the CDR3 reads TGTGCCTGGAGTGTTGTCTCAGGGGGATCTGAAAAACTGTTTTTT.

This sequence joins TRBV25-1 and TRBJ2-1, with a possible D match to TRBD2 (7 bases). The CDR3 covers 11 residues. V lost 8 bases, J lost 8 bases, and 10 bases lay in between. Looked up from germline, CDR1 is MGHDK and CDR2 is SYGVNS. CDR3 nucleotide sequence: TGTGCCAGCCGGGGGGCCTATGAGCAGTTCTTC. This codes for CASRGAYEQFF. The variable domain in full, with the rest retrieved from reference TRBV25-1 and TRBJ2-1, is EADIYQTPRYLVIGTGKKITLECSQTMGHDKMYWYQQDPGMELHLIHYSYGVNSTEKGDLSSESTVSRIRTEHFPLTLESARPSHTSQYLCASRGAYEQFFGPGTRLTVL.

The CDR3 region is CAISDLNPGDQPQHF. Here the CDR3 DNA reads TGTGCCATCAGTGACCTGAATCCGGGGGATCAGCCCCAGCATTTT. The rearrangement uses TRBV10-3 and TRBJ1-5, with TRBD1 as a possible D gene (5 bases). Germline CDR1 ENHRY, CDR2 SYGVKD. The CDR3 has 15 amino acids. V lost 3 bases and J lost 5, with 14 bases in between.

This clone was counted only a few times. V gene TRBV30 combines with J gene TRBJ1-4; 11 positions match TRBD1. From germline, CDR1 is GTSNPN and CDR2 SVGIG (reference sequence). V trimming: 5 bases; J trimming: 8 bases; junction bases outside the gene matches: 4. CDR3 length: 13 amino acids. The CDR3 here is CAWGGQGEEKLFF. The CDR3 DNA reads TGTGCCTGGGGGGGACAGGGGGAAGAAAAACTGTTTTTT.

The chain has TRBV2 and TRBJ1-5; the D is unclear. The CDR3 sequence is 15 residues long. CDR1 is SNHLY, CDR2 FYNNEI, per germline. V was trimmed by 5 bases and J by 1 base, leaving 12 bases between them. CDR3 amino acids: CASSPTAGSNQPQHF. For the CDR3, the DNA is TGTGCCAGCAGTCCCACGGCAGGCAGCAATCAGCCCCAGCATTTT.